These T cell receptor beta chains were read from a single sample in a study of identical twins. TCRdb fed the 5' RACE reads into MiXCR, producing one record per CDR3 protein. The table has roughly 1,500,000 distinct CDR3 sequences, around 33% seen once; the top ten hold 0.25% to 0.3%. The specimen sequenced was cord blood. All receptors come from a newborn girl in good health. The CDR3 runs from the conserved cysteine through the conserved F or W. The D gene is left open where the match is weak. Clone size appears in some rows only: once, few, many, or a class for an expanded clone.

V gene	D gene	J gene	clone size	CDR3 DNA	CDR3 protein
TRBV7-9	.	TRBJ2-5	few	TGTGCCAGCACCCCTCGGCGGGACCGTCAAGAGACCCAGTACTTC	CASTPRRDRQETQYF
TRBV20-1	.	TRBJ1-5	.	TGCAGTGCTAGACCGGCAGGGGCGCTTAATCAGCCCCAGCATTTT	CSARPAGALNQPQHF
TRBV3-1	.	TRBJ1-2	.	TGTGCCAGCAGCCCAGGGACACGTCTTGGGTATGGCTACACCTTC	CASSPGTRLGYGYTF
TRBV3-1	.	TRBJ1-2	.	TGTGCCAGCAGCCCCGTGAAGACCAACTATGGCTACACCTTC	CASSPVKTNYGYTF
TRBV20-1	TRBD2	TRBJ2-3	.	TGCAGTGCTAGAGATACGACTAGCGGCACAGATACGCAGTATTTT	CSARDTTSGTDTQYF
TRBV6-5	.	TRBJ2-3	.	TGTGCCAGTAAAACGGGACCCTTCACAGATACGCAGTATTTT	CASKTGPFTDTQYF
TRBV20-1	.	TRBJ2-5	.	TGCAGTGCAATCCCGATCCGGGACTCAGAGACCCAGTACTTC	CSAIPIRDSETQYF
TRBV7-2	TRBD1	TRBJ1-2	.	TGTGCCAGCAGCCAAAATCTCGGACAGGGAAACGGCTACACCTTC	CASSQNLGQGNGYTF
TRBV4-2	.	TRBJ1-5	.	TGTGCCAGCAGCCCTCGAAGCCGGGGACCTCAGCCCCAGCATTTT	CASSPRSRGPQPQHF
TRBV7-2	TRBD2	TRBJ2-1	.	TGTGCCAGCAGCAGAAGTAGCGGGGGTAATGAGCAGTTCTTC	CASSRSSGGNEQFF
TRBV6-2/TRBV6-3	TRBD2	TRBJ2-5	few	TGTGCCAGCAGTTCCGGACTAGCGCTCGGAGAGACCCAGTACTTC	CASSSGLALGETQYF
TRBV7-9	.	TRBJ2-1	.	TGTGCCAGCAGCAATAGGGGTTGGCCGGGGCAGTTCTTC	CASSNRGWPGQFF
TRBV6-2/TRBV6-3	.	TRBJ1-1	.	TGTGCCAGCAGTTACTCGAGGGGGGGCACTGAAGCTTTCTTT	CASSYSRGGTEAFF
TRBV2	.	TRBJ2-5	.	TGTGCCAGCTCCGCGAGGGCGTCGGAGACCCAGTACTTC	CASSARASETQYF
TRBV15	TRBD2	TRBJ2-1	.	TGTGCCACCAGCAGCGGGGGACTAGCGTCTAATGAGCAGTTCTTC	CATSSGGLASNEQFF
TRBV6-6	.	TRBJ2-5	.	TGTGCCAGCGACAGCACCTACCAAGAGACCCAGTACTTC	CASDSTYQETQYF
TRBV7-2	.	TRBJ2-7	.	TGTGCCAGCAGCGCCGACTGGCGGGGATCCTACGAGCAGTACTTC	CASSADWRGSYEQYF
TRBV4-2	TRBD2	TRBJ2-5	.	TGTGCCAGCAGCCGGTTACTAGCGCCCTCCTACAATGAGCAGTACTTC	CASSRLLAPSYNEQYF
TRBV20-1	.	TRBJ1-2	few	TGCAGTGCTAGAGGAGGGGCATACTATGGCTACACCTTC	CSARGGAYYGYTF
TRBV7-8	.	TRBJ2-3	many	TGTGCCAGCAGCCTCGGACGGAACACAGATACGCAGTATTTT	CASSLGRNTDTQYF
TRBV11-2	.	TRBJ1-4	.	TGTGCCAGCAGCTTAGGGGTAGGAGGGGGAAATGAAAAACTGTTTTTT	CASSLGVGGGNEKLFF
TRBV20-1	TRBD1	TRBJ2-7	.	TGCAGTGGCCGCACAGGGGGCTCCTACGAGCAGTACTTC	CSGRTGGSYEQYF
TRBV20-1	.	TRBJ1-2	.	TGCAGTGCCAAAATCCCCAGGGGCTATGGCTACACCTTC	CSAKIPRGYGYTF
TRBV20-1	.	TRBJ1-5	few	TGCAGTGCTAGTAGGGGGGCCTATAGCAATCAGCCCCAGCATTTT	CSASRGAYSNQPQHF
TRBV29-1	TRBD1	TRBJ2-3	once	TGCAGCGTTGGATCCGGGACAGGGAGCACAGATACGCAGTATTTT	CSVGSGTGSTDTQYF
TRBV9	TRBD1	TRBJ2-5	.	TGTGCCAGCAGCGGGACAGGCCTCACTGGAGAGCAGTACTTC	CASSGTGLTGEQYF
TRBV2	.	TRBJ1-2	few	TGTGCCAGCAGTGTAAGACAGGCGTACTATGGCTACACCTTC	CASSVRQAYYGYTF
TRBV27	.	TRBJ1-6	.	TGTGCCAGCAGCCCCAGGGTACGGTATAATTCACCCCTCCACTTT	CASSPRVRYNSPLHF
TRBV3-1	.	TRBJ2-3	few	TGTGCCAGCAGCCAAGGGGGGCTCACAGATACGCAGTATTTT	CASSQGGLTDTQYF
TRBV27	TRBD1	TRBJ1-2	.	TGTGCCAGCAGTTCGAGGGGCCCTTATTCCGGGACAGGGGTAGGCTACACCTTC	CASSSRGPYSGTGVGYTF
TRBV6-5	.	TRBJ1-2	.	TGTGCCAGCTCCCCAAGCCGGGGGGCGCTTAACTATGGCTACACCTTC	CASSPSRGALNYGYTF
TRBV6-5	TRBD1	TRBJ2-1	.	TGTGCCAGCAGTTACGCCGGGACAGGAATCAATGAGCAGTTCTTC	CASSYAGTGINEQFF
TRBV20-1	TRBD2	TRBJ2-1	.	TGCAGTGCTTTTAGCGGGAGGGAGAGCGATGAGCAGTTCTTC	CSAFSGRESDEQFF
TRBV11-2	.	TRBJ2-2	.	TGTGCCAGCAGCCTGTGGCGGTCGGACGGGGAGCTGTTTTTT	CASSLWRSDGELFF
TRBV6-1	.	TRBJ2-3	.	TGTGCCAGCGGAAGACTCAGCACAGATACGCAGTATTTT	CASGRLSTDTQYF
TRBV12-3/TRBV12-4	TRBD1	TRBJ2-5	.	TGTGCCAGCAGTCAACAGGGGGTGAGAGAGACCCAGTACTTC	CASSQQGVRETQYF
TRBV11-2	TRBD2	TRBJ2-3	.	TGTGCCAGCAGCTTAGTCGCTAGCGGGAGCCCAGATACGCAGTATTTT	CASSLVASGSPDTQYF
TRBV20-1	.	TRBJ1-4	.	TGCAGTGCTAGTCCCGGGACATGGGCAACTAATGAAAAACTGTTTTTT	CSASPGTWATNEKLFF
TRBV27	TRBD1	TRBJ1-2	few	TGTGCCAGCAGTTTATCGAACAGGGGGTATGGCTACACCTTC	CASSLSNRGYGYTF
TRBV6-1	.	TRBJ1-1	.	TGTGCCAGCAAACCGGGTCCAGTCGGCGCTGAAGCTTTCTTT	CASKPGPVGAEAFF
TRBV7-9	.	TRBJ2-3	.	TGTTCCAGCAGCTCAGTGCCGACGCAGTATTTT	CSSSSVPTQYF
TRBV7-9	.	TRBJ2-1	.	TGTGCCAGCAGCTTAGCCCGGGACGGCCCCAGCTCCTACAATGAGCAGTTCTTC	CASSLARDGPSSYNEQFF
TRBV3-1	TRBD1	TRBJ1-4	few	TGTGCCAGCAGCCAAGGGACAGGGACGAATGAAAAACTGTTTTTT	CASSQGTGTNEKLFF
TRBV10-3	.	TRBJ1-2	.	TGTGCCATCAGTGAAATCGGGAGGAACTATGGCTACACCTTC	CAISEIGRNYGYTF
TRBV20-1	.	TRBJ1-5	.	TGCAGTGCCACCAAAGGCCCGGGGAAGCGTAGCAATCAGCCCCAGCATTTT	CSATKGPGKRSNQPQHF
TRBV29-1	.	TRBJ2-1	few	TGCAGCGTTTTTCCGGACACGTACAATGAGCAGTTCTTC	CSVFPDTYNEQFF
TRBV27	.	TRBJ1-4	few	TGTGCCAGCAGTTTACCCGGGAGAGGCGAAAAACTGTTTTTT	CASSLPGRGEKLFF
TRBV6-1	TRBD1	TRBJ2-3	.	TGTGCCAGCAGCCGGACAGGTGCGGGCACAGATACGCAGTATTTT	CASSRTGAGTDTQYF